One sample yielded the 16 T cell receptor beta chains listed below, sequenced in a study of blood T cell repertoires in COVID-19. This table comes from immunoSEQ multiplex PCR, and its TCRdb copy is limited to in-frame clones, with some not included. The sample yields under 250,000 clones, around 89% seen once. Sequenced input: peripheral blood. Every receptor here comes from a woman in her 30s with COVID-19, enrolled during active disease.

V usage is TRBV18 and J usage is TRBJ2-1; 7 bases are a match to TRBD2. The CDR3 length is 15 residues. V gave up 7 bases and J gave up 1 base; unmatched junction bases: 7. CDR1 is KGHSH and CDR2 is LQKENI in the germline V gene. The CDR3: CASYLADASYNEQFF. CDR3 coding DNA: TGTGCCAGCTACCTAGCGGATGCTTCCTACAATGAGCAGTTCTTC.

J is TRBJ1-3 and V is TRBV6-1, with D perhaps matching TRBD1 (6 bases). In germline, CDR1 is MNHNS, CDR2 SASEGT. This CDR3 region has 15 residues. Deletions cut 5 bases from V and 2 bases from J, with 13 bases between. The CDR3 here is CASSLKQGPGNTIYF. In DNA, the CDR3 is TGTGCCAGCAGTTTAAAACAGGGCCCTGGAAACACCATATATTTT.

Note on this clone: The sample has other DNA sequences that encode this CDR3 too. The CDR3 sequence: CASSLGGGASNQPQHF. CDR3 in DNA: TGCGCCAGCAGCTTGGGCGGGGGGGCGAGCAATCAGCCCCAGCATTTT. V is TRBV5-1 and J is TRBJ1-5; tentatively, D is TRBD1 (6 bases). The CDR3 spans 16 residues. Germline V gene sequence: CDR1 SGHRS, CDR2 YFSETQ. The V gene lost 0 bases and the J gene lost 1 base, with 11 bases spanning the gap. Together with reference TRBV5-1 and TRBJ1-5, the CDR3 gives the full variable domain: KAGVTQTPRYLIKTRGQQVTLSCSPISGHRSVSWYQQTPGQGLQFLFEYFSETQRNKGNFPGRFSGRQFSNSRSEMNVSTLELGDSALYLCASSLGGGASNQPQHFGDGTRLSIL.

This chain links TRBV27 with TRBJ1-1, with 8 nucleotides matching TRBD1. Germline V gives CDR1 MNHEY, CDR2 SMNVEV (reference sequence). Trimming removed 5 bases from V and 4 bases from J; junction bases left unmatched: 3. The CDR3 sequence is 13 residues long. CDR3 DNA sequence: TGTGCCAGCAGTAACAGGGGGGTCACTGAAGCTTTCTTT. Translated: CASSNRGVTEAFF.

This clone was seen more than once but under ten times. CDR3 loop: CASSIWTGLNSPLHF. The DNA for the CDR3 is TGTGCCAGTAGTATCTGGACAGGACTTAATTCACCCCTCCACTTT. The J gene is TRBJ1-6, the V gene TRBV19, with 7 positions matching TRBD1. Looked up from germline, CDR1 is LNHDA and CDR2 is SQIVND (reference sequence). After removal of 3 bases from V and 6 bases from J, the junction contained 5 bases not matched to a gene. The CDR3 consists of 15 residues.

The rearrangement links TRBV7-2 to TRBJ2-7; a weak D match, TRBD2 (6 bases). This CDR3 has 15 residues. Germline V gene sequence: CDR1 SGHTA, CDR2 FQGNSA. V was trimmed by 1 base and J by 4 bases, leaving 14 bases between them. The CDR3 loop reads CASSLGGRRLYEQYF. The CDR3 DNA follows: TGTGCCAGCAGCTTAGGGGGGAGGAGACTTTACGAGCAGTACTTC.

This sequence joins TRBV6-5 and TRBJ1-1, with a tentative D call TRBD1 (6 bases). The CDR3 sequence is 16 residues long. Germline loops: CDR1 MNHEY, CDR2 SVGAGI. V lost 0 bases to trimming and J lost 1 base, with 12 bases between them. The DNA for the CDR3 is TGTGCCAGCAGTTACTCATGGACAGCAACGAACACTGAAGCTTTCTTT. Protein sequence: CASSYSWTATNTEAFF.

The chain combines TRBV6-2 or TRBV6-3 with TRBJ1-5; a weak D match, TRBD1 (6 bases). The CDR3 runs 16 residues. The germline V and J ends were trimmed by 2 bases and 3 bases, with 14 bases remaining between them. CDR1 and CDR2 (germline): MNHEY, SVGEGT. The CDR3 protein is CASSYPSRDTNQPQHF. The CDR3 DNA follows: TGTGCCAGCAGTTACCCGTCCCGGGACACCAATCAGCCCCAGCATTTT.

The genes are TRBV4-3 and TRBJ2-1; 10 bases map to TRBD1. Germline trimming cut 3 bases from V and 9 bases from J; bases unmatched to any gene: 8. CDR1 is LGHNA, CDR2 YSLEER, per germline. The CDR3 contains 15 residues. In DNA form, the CDR3 reads TGCGCCAGCAGCCACAGGACAGGGGGGGGAGGTGAGCAGTTCTTC. It codes for CASSHRTGGGGEQFF.

This clone was recorded only once. Other DNA sequences in this sample translate to the same CDR3. The V and J genes are TRBV7-2 and TRBJ1-5; no definite D call. Germline lookup yields CDR1 SGHTA and CDR2 FQGNSA. CDR3 size: 13 residues. Between the trimmed V and J ends, which lost 1 base and 4 bases, there was a span of 5 bases. The CDR3: CASSLERNQPQHF. The DNA of the CDR3 is TGTGCCAGCAGCTTAGAGAGAAATCAGCCCCAGCATTTT.

This clone was picked up one time. The rearrangement uses TRBV7-2 and TRBJ2-7; D possibly corresponds to TRBD1 (6 bases). V was cut by 3 bases and J by 2 bases, with 11 bases left in between. Looked up from germline, CDR1 is SGHTA and CDR2 is FQGNSA. The CDR3 is 14 amino acids. This CDR3 reads CASSLRTEAYEQYF. In DNA form, the CDR3 reads TGTGCCAGCAGCTTGAGGACAGAAGCCTACGAGCAGTACTTC.

This clone has a single count. The chain carries TRBV2 and TRBJ2-5, with D possibly being TRBD2 (6 bases). This CDR3 contains 13 residues. Trimming took off 6 bases at V and 1 base at J, with 9 bases between the two ends. CDR1 and CDR2 (germline): SNHLY, FYNNEI. CDR3 coding DNA: TGTGCCAGCAGGCCCGGGGGCCAAGAGACCCAGTACTTC. It codes for CASRPGGQETQYF.

This clone was observed a few times. V and J are TRBV6-4 and TRBJ2-3; D is perhaps TRBD1 (5 bases). The CDR3 sequence is 13 residues long. V was clipped by 3 bases and J by 4 bases, with 8 bases between them. Germline-derived CDR1 and CDR2 are MRHNA and SNTAGT. CDR3 in amino acids: CASSDQGSDTQYF. The CDR3 bases are TGTGCCAGCAGTGATCAGGGTTCAGATACGCAGTATTTT.

A few counts support this clone. The chain employs TRBV5-1 and TRBJ1-6, with unresolved D. Germline-derived CDR1 and CDR2 are SGHRS and YFSETQ. This CDR3 has 14 amino acids. V was clipped by 2 bases and J by 5 bases, with 8 bases between them. As DNA, the CDR3 is TGCGCCAGCAGCTTCGCCGGGGATAATTCACCCCTCCACTTT. Translation gives CASSFAGDNSPLHF. The full variable domain, in which reference TRBV5-1 and TRBJ1-6 provide the parts outside the CDR3, is KAGVTQTPRYLIKTRGQQVTLSCSPISGHRSVSWYQQTPGQGLQFLFEYFSETQRNKGNFPGRFSGRQFSNSRSEMNVSTLELGDSALYLCASSFAGDNSPLHFGNGTRLTVT.

This chain joins TRBV14 and TRBJ2-5, with 9 bases matching TRBD2. The CDR3 has 14 amino acids. V gave up 4 bases and J gave up 4 bases; unmatched junction bases: 4. Germline CDR1 and CDR2: SGHDN and FVKESK. The CDR3 sequence is CASSPPLAGETQYF. The CDR3 region has the DNA TGTGCCAGCAGCCCTCCACTAGCGGGAGAGACCCAGTACTTC.

V is TRBV5-3 and J is TRBJ1-5, with a tentative D call TRBD1 (5 bases). TRBV5-3 is an ORF, with its function uncertain. The length of the CDR3 is 18 residues. The V end was cut by 0 bases, the J end by 6 bases, with 22 bases between. The CDR3 loop is CARSLGGAGKSNGQPQHF. Written as DNA, the CDR3 is TGTGCCAGAAGCTTGGGTGGGGCAGGGAAGTCCAATGGTCAGCCCCAGCATTTT.